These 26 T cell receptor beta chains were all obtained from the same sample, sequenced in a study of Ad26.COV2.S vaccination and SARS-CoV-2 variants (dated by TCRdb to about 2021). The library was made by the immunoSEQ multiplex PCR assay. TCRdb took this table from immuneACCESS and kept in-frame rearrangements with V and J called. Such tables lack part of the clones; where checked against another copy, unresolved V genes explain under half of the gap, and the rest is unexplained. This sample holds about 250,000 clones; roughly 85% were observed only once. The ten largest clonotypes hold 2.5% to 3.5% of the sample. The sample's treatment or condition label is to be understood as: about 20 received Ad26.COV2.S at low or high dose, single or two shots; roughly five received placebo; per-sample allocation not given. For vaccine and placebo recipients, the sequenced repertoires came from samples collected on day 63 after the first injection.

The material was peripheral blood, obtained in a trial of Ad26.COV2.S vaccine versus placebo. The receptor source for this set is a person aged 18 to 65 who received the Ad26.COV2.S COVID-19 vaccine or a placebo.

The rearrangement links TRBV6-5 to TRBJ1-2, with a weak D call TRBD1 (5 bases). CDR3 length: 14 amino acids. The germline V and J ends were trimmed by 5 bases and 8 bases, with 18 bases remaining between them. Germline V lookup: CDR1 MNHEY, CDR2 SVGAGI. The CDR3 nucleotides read TGTGCCAGCAGTCCGTGGGACCTCGGGAAGGGCTACACCTTC. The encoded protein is CASSPWDLGKGYTF.

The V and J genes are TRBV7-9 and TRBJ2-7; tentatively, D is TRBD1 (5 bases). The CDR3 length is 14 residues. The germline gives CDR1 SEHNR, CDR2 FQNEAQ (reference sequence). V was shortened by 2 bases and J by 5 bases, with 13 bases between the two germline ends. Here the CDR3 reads CASSLYDSIDEQYF. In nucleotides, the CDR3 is TGTGCCAGCAGCTTATATGACAGTATAGACGAGCAGTACTTC.

In DNA, the CDR3 is TGCGCCAGCAGCTCGTCCGGGACAGGGGGCCAGACCACTGAAGCTTTCTTT. This codes for CASSSSGTGGQTTEAFF. The chain links TRBV5-1 to TRBJ1-1, with 12 bases that match TRBD1. The trim removed 3 bases at V and 4 bases at J, leaving 10 bases unmatched. Germline lookup yields CDR1 SGHRS and CDR2 YFSETQ. The CDR3 is 17 residues long.

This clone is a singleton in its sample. The CDR3 protein is CASSLDGGPFYNSPLHF. CDR3 nucleotides: TGTGCCAGCAGCTTAGATGGGGGTCCTTTTTATAATTCACCCCTCCACTTT. The chain links TRBV7-6 to TRBJ1-6; TRBD1 might be the D (5 bases). The V gene lost 1 base and the J gene lost 4 bases, with 14 bases spanning the gap. This CDR3 comprises 17 residues. Germline-derived CDR1 and CDR2 are SGHVS and FNYEAQ.

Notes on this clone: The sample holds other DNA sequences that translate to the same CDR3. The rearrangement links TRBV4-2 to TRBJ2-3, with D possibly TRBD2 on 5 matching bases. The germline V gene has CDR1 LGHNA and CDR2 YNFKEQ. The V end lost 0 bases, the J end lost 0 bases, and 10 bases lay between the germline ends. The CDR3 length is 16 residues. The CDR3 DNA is TGTGCCAGCAGCCAAGACCCCGGACTTAGCACAGATACGCAGTATTTT. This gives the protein CASSQDPGLSTDTQYF.

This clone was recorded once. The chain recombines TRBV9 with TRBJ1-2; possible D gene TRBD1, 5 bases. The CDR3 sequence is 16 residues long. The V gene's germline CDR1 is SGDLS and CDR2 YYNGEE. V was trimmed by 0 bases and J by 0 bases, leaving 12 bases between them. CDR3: CASSVDQGAANYGYTF. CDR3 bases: TGTGCCAGCAGCGTAGATCAAGGGGCGGCTAACTATGGCTACACCTTC. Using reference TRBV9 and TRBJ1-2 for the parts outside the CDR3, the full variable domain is DSGVTQTPKHLITATGQRVTLRCSPRSGDLSVYWYQQSLDQGLQFLIQYYNGEERAKGNILERFSAQQFPDLHSELNLSSLELGDSALYFCASSVDQGAANYGYTFGSGTRLTVV.

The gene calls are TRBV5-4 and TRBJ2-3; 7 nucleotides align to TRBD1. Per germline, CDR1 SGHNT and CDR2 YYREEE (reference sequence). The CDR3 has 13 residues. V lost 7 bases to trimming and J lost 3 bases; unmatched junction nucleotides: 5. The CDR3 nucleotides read TGTGCCAGCGGGCAGGGGGTAACAGATACGCAGTATTTT. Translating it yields CASGQGVTDTQYF.

CDR3 protein: CASSEAAEDTEAFF. The DNA of the CDR3 is TGTGCCAGCAGTGAAGCGGCAGAGGACACTGAAGCTTTCTTT. The chain joins TRBV2 to TRBJ1-1; D unresolved. This CDR3 has 14 residues. In germline, CDR1 is SNHLY, CDR2 FYNNEI. V was shortened by 0 bases and J by 3 bases, with 8 bases between the two germline ends. Full variable domain (missing parts from reference TRBV2 and TRBJ1-1): EPEVTQTPSHQVTQMGQEVILRCVPISNHLYFYWYRQILGQKVEFLVSFYNNEISEKSEIFDDQFSVERPDGSNFTLKIRSTKLEDSAMYFCASSEAAEDTEAFFGQGTRLTVV.

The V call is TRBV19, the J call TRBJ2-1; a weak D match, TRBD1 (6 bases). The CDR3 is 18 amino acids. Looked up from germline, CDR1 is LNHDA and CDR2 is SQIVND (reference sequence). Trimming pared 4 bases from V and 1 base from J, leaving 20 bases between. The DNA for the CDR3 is TGTGCCAGTAGTAACGGTGGGTACAGGGCCCTGTCCTACAATGAGCAGTTCTTC. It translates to CASSNGGYRALSYNEQFF.

The CDR3 reads CASSFLGLADRDTQYF. The DNA for the CDR3 is TGTGCCAGCAGCTTCTTAGGACTAGCGGATAGGGATACGCAGTATTTT. The chain has TRBV7-3 and TRBJ2-3, with 10 positions matching TRBD2. This CDR3 is 16 amino acids long. CDR1 and CDR2 (germline): SGHTA, FQGTGA. V trimming: 3 bases; J trimming: 6 bases; junction bases outside the gene matches: 9.

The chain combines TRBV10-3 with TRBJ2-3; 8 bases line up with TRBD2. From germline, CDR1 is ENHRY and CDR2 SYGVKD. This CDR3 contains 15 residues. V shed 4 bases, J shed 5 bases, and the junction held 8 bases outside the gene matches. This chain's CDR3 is CAISAGAGVLDTQYF. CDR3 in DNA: TGTGCCATCAGTGCGGGAGCGGGAGTTCTAGATACGCAGTATTTT.

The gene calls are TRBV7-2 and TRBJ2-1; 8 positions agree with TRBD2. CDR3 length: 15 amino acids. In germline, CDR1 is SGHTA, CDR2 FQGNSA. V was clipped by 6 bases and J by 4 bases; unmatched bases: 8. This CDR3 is CASRRVAGGYNEQFF. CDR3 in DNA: TGTGCCAGCAGACGTGTTGCGGGGGGATACAATGAGCAGTTCTTC.

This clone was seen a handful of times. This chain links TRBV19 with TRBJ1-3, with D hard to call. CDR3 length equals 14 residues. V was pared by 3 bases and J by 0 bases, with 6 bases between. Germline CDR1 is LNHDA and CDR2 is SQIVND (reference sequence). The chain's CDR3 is CASSMWGSGNTIYF. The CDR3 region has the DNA TGTGCCAGTAGTATGTGGGGCTCTGGAAACACCATATATTTT.

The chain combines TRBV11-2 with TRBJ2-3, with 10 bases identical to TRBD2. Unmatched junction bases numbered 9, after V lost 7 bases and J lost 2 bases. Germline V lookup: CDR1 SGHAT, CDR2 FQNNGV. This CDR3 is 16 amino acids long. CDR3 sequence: CASTDGSGGPTDTQYF. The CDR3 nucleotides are TGTGCCAGCACCGACGGTAGCGGGGGGCCCACAGATACGCAGTATTTT.

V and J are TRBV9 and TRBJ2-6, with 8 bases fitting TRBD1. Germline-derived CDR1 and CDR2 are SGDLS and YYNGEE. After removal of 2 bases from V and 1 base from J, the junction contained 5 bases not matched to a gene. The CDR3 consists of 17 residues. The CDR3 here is CASSVRDRRSGANVLTF. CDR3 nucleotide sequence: TGTGCCAGCAGCGTCCGGGACAGGAGGTCTGGGGCCAACGTCCTGACTTTC.

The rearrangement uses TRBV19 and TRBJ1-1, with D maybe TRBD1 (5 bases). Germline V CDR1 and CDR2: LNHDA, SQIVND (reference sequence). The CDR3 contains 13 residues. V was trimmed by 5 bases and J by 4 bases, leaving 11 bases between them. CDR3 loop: CASSARAGTEAFF. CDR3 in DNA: TGTGCCAGTAGTGCCAGGGCAGGCACTGAAGCTTTCTTT. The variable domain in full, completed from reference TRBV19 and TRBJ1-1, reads DGGITQSPKYLFRKEGQNVTLSCEQNLNHDAMYWYRQDPGQGLRLIYYSQIVNDFQKGDIAEGYSVSREKKESFPLTVTSAQKNPTAFYLCASSARAGTEAFFGQGTRLTVV.

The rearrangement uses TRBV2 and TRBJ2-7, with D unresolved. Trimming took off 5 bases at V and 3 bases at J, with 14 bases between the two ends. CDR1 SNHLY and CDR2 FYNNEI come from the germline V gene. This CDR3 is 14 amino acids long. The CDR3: CASSREDPIYEQYF. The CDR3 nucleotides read TGTGCCAGCAGTAGAGAGGACCCAATCTACGAGCAGTACTTC.

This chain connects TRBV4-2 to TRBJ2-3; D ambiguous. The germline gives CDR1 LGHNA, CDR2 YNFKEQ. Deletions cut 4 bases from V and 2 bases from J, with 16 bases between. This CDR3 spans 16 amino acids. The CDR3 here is CASSPLSVGITDTQYF. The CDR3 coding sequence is TGTGCCAGCAGCCCCCTGAGCGTGGGGATCACAGATACGCAGTATTTT.

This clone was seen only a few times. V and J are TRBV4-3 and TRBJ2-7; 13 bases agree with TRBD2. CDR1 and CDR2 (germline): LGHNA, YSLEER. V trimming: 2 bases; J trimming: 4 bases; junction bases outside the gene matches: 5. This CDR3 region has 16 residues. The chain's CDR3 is CASSQLTSGGAYEQYF. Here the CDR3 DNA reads TGCGCCAGCAGCCAACTAACTAGCGGGGGGGCGTACGAGCAGTACTTC.

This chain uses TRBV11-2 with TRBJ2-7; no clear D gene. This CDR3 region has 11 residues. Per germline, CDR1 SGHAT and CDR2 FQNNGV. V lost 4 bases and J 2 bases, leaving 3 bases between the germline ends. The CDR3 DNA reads TGTGCCAGCAGCTCCACCTACGAGCAGTACGTC. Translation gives CASSSTYEQYV.

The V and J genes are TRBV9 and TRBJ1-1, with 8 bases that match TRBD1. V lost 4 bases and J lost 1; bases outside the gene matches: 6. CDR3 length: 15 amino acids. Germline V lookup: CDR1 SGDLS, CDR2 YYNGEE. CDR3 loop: CASSTTGARNTEAFF. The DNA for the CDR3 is TGTGCCAGCAGCACGACAGGGGCTAGGAACACTGAAGCTTTCTTT.

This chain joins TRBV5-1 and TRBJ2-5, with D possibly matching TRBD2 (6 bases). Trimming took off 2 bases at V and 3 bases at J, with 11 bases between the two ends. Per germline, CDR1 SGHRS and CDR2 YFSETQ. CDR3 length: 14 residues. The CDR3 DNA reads TGCGCCAGCAGCTTCGGGAGTAGAGAAGAGACCCAGTACTTC. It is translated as CASSFGSREETQYF.

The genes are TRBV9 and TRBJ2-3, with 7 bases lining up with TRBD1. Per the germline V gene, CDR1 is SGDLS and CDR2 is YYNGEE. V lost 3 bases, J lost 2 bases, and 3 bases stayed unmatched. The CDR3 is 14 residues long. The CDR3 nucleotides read TGTGCCAGCAGCGCCGGGACAGCCACAGATACGCAGTATTTT. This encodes CASSAGTATDTQYF. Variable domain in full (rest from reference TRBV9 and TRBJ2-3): DSGVTQTPKHLITATGQRVTLRCSPRSGDLSVYWYQQSLDQGLQFLIQYYNGEERAKGNILERFSAQQFPDLHSELNLSSLELGDSALYFCASSAGTATDTQYFGPGTRLTVL.

The CDR3 nucleotides read TGTGCCAGCAGCTTAGATCGGCTGGGCCACGAGCAGTACTTC. Protein: CASSLDRLGHEQYF. The V and J genes are TRBV7-2 and TRBJ2-7; D gene uncertain. The CDR3 has 14 amino acids. The V and J ends lost 1 base and 5 bases respectively, with 12 bases between them. Germline assignment: CDR1 SGHTA and CDR2 FQGNSA.

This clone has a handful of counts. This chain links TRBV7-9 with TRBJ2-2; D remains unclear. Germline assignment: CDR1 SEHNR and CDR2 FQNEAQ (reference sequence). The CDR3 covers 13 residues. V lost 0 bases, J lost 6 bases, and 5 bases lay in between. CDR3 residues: CASSLAPAGELFF. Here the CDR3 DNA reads TGTGCCAGCAGCTTAGCTCCAGCCGGGGAGCTGTTTTTT.

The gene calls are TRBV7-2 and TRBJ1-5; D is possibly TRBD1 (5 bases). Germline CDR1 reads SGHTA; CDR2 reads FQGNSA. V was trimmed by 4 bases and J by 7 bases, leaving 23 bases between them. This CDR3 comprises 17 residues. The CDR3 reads CASSSYRRTGGGQPQHF. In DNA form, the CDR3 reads TGTGCCAGCAGCTCCTATCGGAGAACCGGGGGAGGCCAGCCCCAGCATTTT.